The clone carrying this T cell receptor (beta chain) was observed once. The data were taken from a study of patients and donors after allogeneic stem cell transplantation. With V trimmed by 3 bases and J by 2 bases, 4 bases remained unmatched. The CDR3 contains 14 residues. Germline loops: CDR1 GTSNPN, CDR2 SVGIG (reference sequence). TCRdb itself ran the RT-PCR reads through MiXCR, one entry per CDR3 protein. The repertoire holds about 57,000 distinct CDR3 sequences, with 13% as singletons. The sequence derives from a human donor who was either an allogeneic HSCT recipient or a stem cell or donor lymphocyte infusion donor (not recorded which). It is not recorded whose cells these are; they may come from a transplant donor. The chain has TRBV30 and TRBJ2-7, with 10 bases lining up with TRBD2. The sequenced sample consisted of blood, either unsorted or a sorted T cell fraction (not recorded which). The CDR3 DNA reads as TGTGCCTGGAGACTAGCGGGATTAACCTACGAGCAGTACTTC. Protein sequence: CAWRLAGLTYEQYF. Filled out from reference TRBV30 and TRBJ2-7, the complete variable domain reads SQTIHQWPATLVQPVGSPLSLECTVEGTSNPNLYWYRQAAGRGLQLLFYSVGIGQISSEVPQNLSASRPQDRQFILSSKKLLLSDSGFYLCAWRLAGLTYEQYFGPGTRLTVT.